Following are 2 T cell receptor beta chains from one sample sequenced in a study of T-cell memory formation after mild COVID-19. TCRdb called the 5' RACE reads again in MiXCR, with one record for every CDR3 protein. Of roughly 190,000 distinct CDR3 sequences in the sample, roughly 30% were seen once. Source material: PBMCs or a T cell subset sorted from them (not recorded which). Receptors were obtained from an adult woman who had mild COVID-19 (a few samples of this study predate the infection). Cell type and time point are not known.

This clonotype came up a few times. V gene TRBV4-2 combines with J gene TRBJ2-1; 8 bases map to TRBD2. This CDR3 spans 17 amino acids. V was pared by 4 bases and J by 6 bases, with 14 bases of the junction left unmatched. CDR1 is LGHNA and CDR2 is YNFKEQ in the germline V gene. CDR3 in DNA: TGTGCCAGCAGCCGTTCCCCGGGGAAGCGGGAGCTCAATGAGCAGTTCTTC. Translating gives CASSRSPGKRELNEQFF.

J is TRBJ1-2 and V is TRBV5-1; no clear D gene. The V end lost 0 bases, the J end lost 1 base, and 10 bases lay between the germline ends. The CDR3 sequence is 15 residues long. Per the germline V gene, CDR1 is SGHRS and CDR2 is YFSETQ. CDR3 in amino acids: CASSLEPQINYGYTF. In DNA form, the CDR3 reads TGCGCCAGCAGCTTGGAACCACAGATTAACTATGGCTACACCTTC. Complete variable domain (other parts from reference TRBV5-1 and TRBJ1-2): KAGVTQTPRYLIKTRGQQVTLSCSPISGHRSVSWYQQTPGQGLQFLFEYFSETQRNKGNFPGRFSGRQFSNSRSEMNVSTLELGDSALYLCASSLEPQINYGYTFGSGTRLTVV.